This entry lists 27 T cell receptor beta chains sequenced from one sample in a study of T cell changes during pregnancy in multiple sclerosis. The table came from immunoSEQ multiplex PCR; TCRdb's copy has only in-frame clones and leaves some out. The sample has under 50,000 clones, approximately 93% seen once. Sequences were derived from CD8+ T cells from peripheral blood mononuclear cells, sampled in the third trimester of pregnancy. The receptors come from a female donor with multiple sclerosis, enrolled in a pregnancy study.

The CDR3: CAISESDQGGPGSTNEKLFF. CDR3 DNA: TGTGCCATCAGTGAGTCGGACCAGGGAGGGCCTGGGTCAACTAATGAAAAACTGTTTTTT. The chain employs TRBV10-3 and TRBJ1-4, with D perhaps TRBD1 (5 bases). The CDR3 contains 20 residues. Germline V gives CDR1 ENHRY, CDR2 SYGVKD. Trimming took 0 bases from V and 0 from J, leaving 20 bases between them.

The rearrangement joins TRBV10-3 to TRBJ1-2, with 7 bases that match TRBD1. From germline, CDR1 is ENHRY and CDR2 SYGVKD. Trimming at V came to 3 bases and at J to 2 bases, leaving 6 bases not matched to a gene. The CDR3 runs 15 residues. The chain's CDR3 is CAISEGTGVNYGYTF. The CDR3 DNA sequence: TGTGCCATCAGTGAAGGAACAGGGGTCAACTATGGCTACACCTTC.

A remark on this clone: Compared with germline, one end of the junction differs, possibly owing to a read error. The chain is built from TRBV7-9 and TRBJ1-1; TRBD1 is a possible D gene (6 bases). Germline loops: CDR1 SEHNR, CDR2 FQNEAQ (reference sequence). The CDR3 contains 18 residues. The CDR3 protein is CASRLGLTGGGTNTEAFF. As DNA, the CDR3 is TGTGCCAGCAGGTTAGGGTTGACAGGCGGGGGAACGAACACTGAAGCTTTCTTT. Looking up the rest from reference TRBV7-9 and TRBJ1-1 gives the full variable domain: DTGVSQNPRHKITKRGQNVTFRCDPISEHNRLYWYRQTLGQGPEFLTYFQNEAQLEKSRLLSDRFSAERPKGSFSTLEIQRTEQGDSAMYLCASRLGLTGGGTNTEAFFGQGTRLTVV.

The chain employs TRBV7-9 and TRBJ2-7; 7 bases fit TRBD2. J gave up 3 bases and V 1 base, and 6 bases lay outside the gene matches. The CDR3 consists of 15 residues. Germline lookup yields CDR1 SEHNR and CDR2 FQNEAQ (reference sequence). CDR3 region: CASSLDSGMVYEQYF. CDR3 coding DNA: TGTGCCAGCAGCTTAGACAGCGGGATGGTCTACGAGCAGTACTTC.

V gene TRBV13 combines with J gene TRBJ1-1; TRBD1 matches at 7 bases. The CDR3 consists of 13 residues. V trimming: 5 bases; J trimming: 6 bases; junction bases outside the gene matches: 6. The V gene's germline CDR1 is PRHDT and CDR2 FYEKMQ (reference sequence). The DNA of the CDR3 is TGTGCCAGCAGCACACCCGACAGGGCTGAAGCTTTCTTT. As protein: CASSTPDRAEAFF.

The chain is built from TRBV6-1 and TRBJ2-3; D gene unclear. CDR1 is MNHNS and CDR2 is SASEGT in the germline V gene. V was cut by 5 bases and J by 2 bases, with 5 bases left in between. The length of the CDR3 is 12 residues. The CDR3 DNA reads TGTGCCAGCAGTCTGTTCACAGATACGCAGTATTTT. Residues: CASSLFTDTQYF.

Regarding this clone: At one end, the junction sequence differs from germline, possibly due to a read error. The chain combines TRBV6-1 with TRBJ2-7; D possibly corresponds to TRBD2 (6 bases). The CDR3 runs to 13 residues. Germline V gene data show CDR1 as MNHNS and CDR2 as SASEGT. The CDR3 coding sequence is TGTGCCAGCAGTGAATGGGGGGTAGACCAGGTGGGCTTC. This codes for CASSEWGVDQVGF.

The rearrangement joins TRBV4-1 to TRBJ2-5; 9 bases map to TRBD2. V was clipped by 8 bases and J by 5 bases; unmatched bases: 9. The germline CDR1 and CDR2 sequences are MGHRA and YSYEKL. The CDR3 extends over 14 amino acids. The CDR3 bases are TGCGCCAGCGGAGTAGCGGGGGTTGGGGAGACCCAGTACTTC. This sequence encodes CASGVAGVGETQYF.

This rearrangement joins TRBV7-8 to TRBJ2-3; D is unresolved. The V and J ends lost 3 bases and 4 bases respectively, with 14 bases between them. Germline V gives CDR1 SGHVS, CDR2 FQNEAQ. This CDR3 is 15 amino acids long. The DNA for the CDR3 is TGTGCCAGCAGCTTTAGTGCCCTCCCGGCAGATACGCAGTATTTT. This sequence encodes CASSFSALPADTQYF.

This clone was picked up one time. The chain links TRBV7-8 to TRBJ2-3; a possible D gene is TRBD1 (6 bases). CDR1 SGHVS and CDR2 FQNEAQ come from the germline V gene. The CDR3 has 15 residues. Trimming took off 5 bases at V and 0 bases at J, with 12 bases between the two ends. CDR3 sequence reads: CASSPGTSSTDTQYF. The CDR3 DNA sequence: TGTGCCAGCAGCCCCGGGACATCTAGCACAGATACGCAGTATTTT.

The chain joins TRBV19 to TRBJ2-2; D may be TRBD2 (5 bases). Trimming left V 6 bases short and J 3 bases short, with 17 bases between. Germline CDR1 reads LNHDA; CDR2 reads SQIVND (reference sequence). CDR3 length equals 16 residues. The CDR3 nucleotides are TGTGCCAGTAGGGATATCATAGGAGGATACACCGGGGAGCTGTTTTTT. It specifies CASRDIIGGYTGELFF.

CDR3 residues: CAISESGGSTGELFF. For the CDR3, the DNA is TGTGCCATCAGTGAGTCAGGAGGGTCAACCGGGGAGCTGTTTTTT. The rearrangement joins TRBV10-3 to TRBJ2-2; D perhaps matches TRBD2 (6 bases). The germline V gene encodes CDR1 ENHRY and CDR2 SYGVKD. The CDR3 loop spans 15 amino acids. V was clipped by 0 bases and J by 5 bases, with 10 bases between them.

The genes are TRBV21-1 and TRBJ1-6; TRBD1 reflects the table's D call only, with no check against the DNA. TRBV21-1 is a pseudogene segment. This CDR3 region has 16 residues. The CDR3 loop is CASSKAQGAFNSPLHF. The CDR3 DNA reads as TGTGCCAGCAGCAAAGCGCAGGGGGCTTTTAATTCACCCCTCCACTTT.

This sequence joins TRBV27 and TRBJ2-2; D is possibly TRBD1 (5 bases). This CDR3 contains 17 residues. Deletions cut 8 bases from V and 1 base from J, with 20 bases between. Germline V gene data show CDR1 as MNHEY and CDR2 as SMNVEV (reference sequence). CDR3 region: CASHPLGAVLNTGELFF. The CDR3 DNA reads TGTGCCAGCCACCCCTTAGGGGCAGTCCTGAACACCGGGGAGCTGTTTTTT.

The chain joins TRBV6-5 to TRBJ2-5; D not resolved. CDR1 is MNHEY and CDR2 is SVGAGI in the germline V gene. The CDR3 has 14 amino acids. Trimming shortened V by 2 bases and J by 5 bases, and 12 bases separated the two germline ends. This CDR3 reads CASSYEGIGETQYF. CDR3 in DNA: TGTGCCAGCAGTTACGAAGGAATCGGGGAGACCCAGTACTTC.

In nucleotides, the CDR3 is TGTGCCAGCAGGGCCCTGTTAGCGGGGGGCACAGATACGCAGTATTTT. This translates into CASRALLAGGTDTQYF. The chain joins TRBV11-2 to TRBJ2-3, with 9 nucleotides matching TRBD2. The length of the CDR3 is 16 residues. V shed 6 bases and J 1 base; nucleotides not matched to a gene: 8. Germline V gene lookup returns CDR1 SGHAT and CDR2 FQNNGV.

This sequence joins TRBV27 and TRBJ1-2, with D perhaps TRBD1 (6 bases). V shed 4 bases and J shed 8 bases, with 20 bases lying between them. Per the germline V gene, CDR1 is MNHEY and CDR2 is SMNVEV (reference sequence). CDR3 length: 15 residues. CDR3 in amino acids: CASSSGQRTGEGYTF. The DNA for the CDR3 is TGTGCCAGCAGTTCCGGACAGCGGACCGGAGAAGGCTACACCTTC.

The gene calls are TRBV5-1 and TRBJ2-2, with a tentative D call TRBD1 (6 bases). Germline assignment: CDR1 SGHRS and CDR2 YFSETQ. This CDR3 has 17 residues. The germline V and J ends were trimmed by 3 bases and 2 bases, with 17 bases remaining between them. The CDR3 coding sequence is TGCGCCAGCAGCTCCCCCGGGACACAGATTAACACCGGGGAGCTGTTTTTT. The encoded protein is CASSSPGTQINTGELFF.

The chain links TRBV5-4 to TRBJ1-1; D gene unclear. This CDR3 has 14 amino acids. The V gene lost 2 bases and the J gene lost 3 bases, with 11 bases spanning the gap. CDR1 and CDR2 from the germline V gene are SGHNT and YYREEE (reference sequence). In DNA, the CDR3 is TGTGCCAGCAGCTTTGAGGTGCTGGACACTGAAGCTTTCTTT. This gives the protein CASSFEVLDTEAFF. The whole variable domain, filled in from reference TRBV5-4 and TRBJ1-1, reads ETGVTQSPTHLIKTRGQQVTLRCSSQSGHNTVSWYQQALGQGPQFIFQYYREEENGRGNFPPRFSGLQFPNYSSELNVNALELDDSALYLCASSFEVLDTEAFFGQGTRLTVV.

The genes are TRBV7-9 and TRBJ1-6; D remains ambiguous. Germline V lookup: CDR1 SEHNR, CDR2 FQNEAQ (reference sequence). This CDR3 contains 16 residues. Trimming left V 4 bases short and J 10 bases short, with 20 bases between. DNA of the CDR3: TGTGCCAGCAGCTCAAGCTTGTCGGCAGGTGGATCACCCCTCCACTTT. It translates to CASSSSLSAGGSPLHF.

This chain uses TRBV19 with TRBJ1-5, with 10 positions matching TRBD1. The germline V gene encodes CDR1 LNHDA and CDR2 SQIVND (reference sequence). After removal of 7 bases from V and 4 bases from J, the junction contained 7 bases not matched to a gene. The CDR3 sequence is 15 residues long. The CDR3 loop is CASMPPGQGNQPQHF. In nucleotides, the CDR3 is TGTGCCAGTATGCCACCGGGACAGGGGAATCAGCCCCAGCATTTT.

The chain recombines TRBV6-5 with TRBJ1-1; D is possibly TRBD1 (6 bases). With 4 bases removed from V and 1 base from J, the gap between germline ends came to 10 bases. CDR3 length: 14 amino acids. The germline V gene has CDR1 MNHEY and CDR2 SVGAGI. CDR3 sequence reads: CASSFQQGNTEAFF. For the CDR3, the DNA is TGTGCCAGCAGTTTTCAACAGGGGAACACTGAAGCTTTCTTT.

V usage is TRBV2 and J usage is TRBJ2-3; 12 bases match TRBD2. Trimming removed 6 bases from V and 1 base from J; junction bases left unmatched: 5. Germline V gene lookup returns CDR1 SNHLY and CDR2 FYNNEI. The CDR3 runs to 16 residues. This CDR3 is CASRDPSGGGTDTQYF. The CDR3 nucleotides are TGTGCCAGCAGGGATCCTAGCGGGGGGGGCACAGATACGCAGTATTTT.

The chain carries TRBV4-2 and TRBJ1-5; possibly TRBD1 for D (5 bases). CDR1 is LGHNA, CDR2 YNFKEQ, per germline. This CDR3 contains 16 residues. V dropped 0 bases and J dropped 3 bases, with 12 bases sitting between them. Here the CDR3 reads CASSQEKGRVNQPQHF. As DNA, the CDR3 is TGTGCCAGCAGCCAAGAGAAGGGCAGGGTCAATCAGCCCCAGCATTTT.

The CDR3 loop is CASSSIGTSGGELFF. In nucleotides, the CDR3 is TGTGCCAGCAGTTCCATTGGGACTAGCGGCGGGGAGCTGTTTTTT. V and J are TRBV6-5 and TRBJ2-2; TRBD2 aligns across 11 bases. With V trimmed by 4 bases and J by 7 bases, 5 bases remained unmatched. Germline CDR1 is MNHEY and CDR2 is SVGAGI. The CDR3 is 15 amino acids.

This sequence joins TRBV9 and TRBJ1-5, with D unresolved. CDR3 length: 14 amino acids. Between the trimmed V and J ends, which lost 3 bases and 6 bases, there was a span of 13 bases. From germline, CDR1 is SGDLS and CDR2 YYNGEE. The CDR3 here is CASSDEGDGQPQHF. The CDR3 bases are TGTGCCAGCAGCGACGAGGGTGACGGTCAGCCCCAGCATTTT. Variable domain in full (rest from reference TRBV9 and TRBJ1-5): DSGVTQTPKHLITATGQRVTLRCSPRSGDLSVYWYQQSLDQGLQFLIQYYNGEERAKGNILERFSAQQFPDLHSELNLSSLELGDSALYFCASSDEGDGQPQHFGDGTRLSIL.

The chain has TRBV7-5 and TRBJ2-1; the table's D call, TRBD1, has no DNA check behind it. TRBV7-5 is tagged as a pseudogene. This CDR3 comprises 15 residues. The CDR3 here is CARSLYRGTYNEQFF. The CDR3 nucleotides are TGTGCCAGAAGCCTATACAGGGGGACCTACAATGAGCAGTTCTTC.